The table lists the clone carrying this T cell receptor (beta chain) with many counts. Its antigen is not identified. Generated by immunoSEQ multiplex PCR, the TCRdb table keeps only in-frame clones and is missing some. The sample holds about 37,000 clones, and no clone turns up only once. This sample was taken from a study of T cells after posttransplantation cyclophosphamide. Study-level findings and limits: Skin or GI-infiltrating T cells shared few TRB sequences with blood.

CDR1 and CDR2 from the germline V gene are ENHRY and SYGVKD. The trim removed 0 bases at V and 3 bases at J, leaving 2 bases unmatched. This CDR3 is 16 amino acids long. This clonotype was sampled from a man aged 25 to 40 in good health and a related stem cell transplant donor. The sample comprised PBMCs. V usage is TRBV10-3 and J usage is TRBJ2-1; 10 bases are a match to TRBD2. The CDR3 spells CAISESGTSDYNEQFF. The CDR3 DNA reads as TGTGCCATCAGTGAGTCCGGGACTAGCGACTACAATGAGCAGTTCTTC.